These 22 T cell receptor beta chains were all obtained from the same sample, sequenced in a study of blood T cell repertoires in COVID-19. Sequencing used immunoSEQ multiplex PCR; TCRdb keeps in-frame clones, though not all of them. In the table there are approximately 200,000 clones, roughly 86% of which are singletons. Sequenced: peripheral blood. All receptors derive from a woman aged 25 to 39 with active or convalescent COVID-19.

The rearrangement uses TRBV6-5 and TRBJ2-7; a weak D match, TRBD1 (6 bases). The V end lost 6 bases, the J end lost 12 bases, and 18 bases lay between the germline ends. Germline V gene lookup returns CDR1 MNHEY and CDR2 SVGAGI. The CDR3 is made up of 12 amino acids. CDR3 amino acids: CASSPTQGLAYF. In nucleotides, the CDR3 is TGTGCCAGCAGCCCCACACAGGGTTTGGCGTACTTC.

This chain joins TRBV10-2 and TRBJ1-5; 9 bases agree with TRBD1. The CDR3 length is 15 residues. Losses at the gene ends were 3 bases for V and 1 base for J; bases not matched to a gene: 1. CDR1 WSHSY and CDR2 SAAADI come from the germline V gene. The CDR3 spells CASSEGTGSNQPQHF. CDR3 DNA sequence: TGCGCCAGCAGTGAAGGGACAGGGAGCAATCAGCCCCAGCATTTT.

This rearrangement joins TRBV27 to TRBJ1-6; D unclear. This CDR3 spans 14 amino acids. Per the germline V gene, CDR1 is MNHEY and CDR2 is SMNVEV (reference sequence). Trimming removed 5 bases at V and 8 bases at J, with 13 bases between. The CDR3 region is CASSAPYIDSPLHF. In nucleotides, the CDR3 is TGTGCCAGCAGTGCCCCCTATATTGATTCACCCCTCCACTTT.

The sample holds one count of this clone. The chain links TRBV6-5 to TRBJ1-2; D is unresolved. Germline values: CDR1 MNHEY, CDR2 SVGAGI. CDR3 length: 13 amino acids. V lost 7 bases, J lost 5 bases, and 14 bases lay in between. CDR3 DNA sequence: TGTGCCAGCACCGAACCAGAGGCTTATGGCTACACCTTC. It translates to CASTEPEAYGYTF.

This chain links TRBV4-2 with TRBJ2-1; TRBD2 aligns across 9 bases. The germline V gene encodes CDR1 LGHNA and CDR2 YNFKEQ. The V segment lost 2 bases and the J segment 6 bases; nucleotides outside the gene matches: 11. The CDR3 extends over 17 amino acids. DNA for the CDR3: TGTGCCAGCAGCCAACACTCCGGCGGGAGGGCCCTCAATGAGCAGTTCTTC. This sequence encodes CASSQHSGGRALNEQFF.

DNA for the CDR3: TGTGCCAGCAGCCCCGCCCTCAACCGTCAAGGCGGGAGAAACACCATATATTTT. It yields the protein CASSPALNRQGGRNTIYF. The chain carries TRBV9 and TRBJ1-3, with D unclear. Germline CDR1 is SGDLS and CDR2 is YYNGEE. This CDR3 spans 18 amino acids. V lost 4 bases, J lost 5 bases, and 25 bases lay in between.

J is TRBJ1-3 and V is TRBV7-2; 8 bases agree with TRBD1. CDR1 is SGHTA and CDR2 is FQGNSA in the germline V gene. The CDR3 contains 15 residues. The trim removed 6 bases at V and 2 bases at J, leaving 6 bases unmatched. The CDR3 reads CASSYDRGAGNTIYF. The CDR3 DNA reads as TGTGCCAGCAGTTACGACAGGGGAGCTGGAAACACCATATATTTT. Full variable domain (missing parts from reference TRBV7-2 and TRBJ1-3): GAGVSQSPSNKVTEKGKDVELRCDPISGHTALYWYRQSLGQGLEFLIYFQGNSAPDKSGLPSDRFSAERTGGSVSTLTIQRTQQEDSAVYLCASSYDRGAGNTIYFGEGSWLTVV.

The chain couples TRBV6-5 to TRBJ2-1; 8 bases align to TRBD2. The CDR3 contains 16 residues. V shed 2 bases, J shed 4 bases, and the junction held 7 bases outside the gene matches. Germline CDR1 reads MNHEY; CDR2 reads SVGAGI. CDR3 sequence reads: CASSYGAGGGYNEQFF. DNA of the CDR3: TGTGCCAGCAGTTACGGCGCGGGAGGCGGGTACAATGAGCAGTTCTTC.

The chain carries TRBV19 and TRBJ2-1; TRBD2 aligns across 7 bases. The germline gives CDR1 LNHDA, CDR2 SQIVND (reference sequence). The CDR3 extends over 17 amino acids. The V gene end was trimmed by 5 bases and the J gene end by 2 bases; junction bases not matched to a gene: 12. CDR3 protein: CASSFAGENVAYNEQFF. In DNA form, the CDR3 reads TGTGCCAGTAGTTTTGCGGGGGAGAACGTGGCCTACAATGAGCAGTTCTTC.

This chain links TRBV2 with TRBJ1-3; unclear D gene. V was cut by 2 bases and J by 1 base, with 15 bases left in between. CDR1 SNHLY and CDR2 FYNNEI come from the germline V gene. This CDR3 is 17 amino acids long. CDR3 DNA sequence: TGTGCCAGCAGTGAAAGTCGCGGCCCGGAATCTGGAAACACCATATATTTT. Its translation: CASSESRGPESGNTIYF.

As DNA, the CDR3 is TGTGCCAGCTACGGGAGTTCCTACAATGAGCAGTTCTTC. This sequence encodes CASYGSSYNEQFF. The gene calls are TRBV28 and TRBJ2-1; possibly TRBD2 for D (6 bases). The germline gives CDR1 MDHEN, CDR2 SYDVKM. Trimming pared 8 bases from V and 1 base from J, leaving 9 bases between. This CDR3 has 13 residues. Supplemented by reference TRBV28 and TRBJ2-1, the full variable domain reads DVKVTQSSRYLVKRTGEKVFLECVQDMDHENMFWYRQDPGLGLRLIYFSYDVKMKEKGDIPEGYSVSREKKERFSLILESASTNQTSMYLCASYGSSYNEQFFGPGTRLTVL.

The chain carries TRBV11-2 and TRBJ1-1; D unresolved. Germline V gene sequence: CDR1 SGHAT, CDR2 FQNNGV. V was trimmed by 5 bases and J by 0 bases, leaving 7 bases between them. This CDR3 has 13 amino acids. Here the CDR3 reads CASSLRLNTEAFF. The DNA for the CDR3 is TGTGCCAGCAGCCTCAGGTTGAACACTGAAGCTTTCTTT.

J is TRBJ1-1 and V is TRBV5-8; D is perhaps TRBD1 (6 bases). Trimming took 4 bases from V and 1 from J, leaving 14 bases between them. CDR1 is SGHTS and CDR2 is YDEGEE in the germline V gene. The CDR3 loop spans 15 amino acids. The CDR3 loop is CASSPGWTANTEAFF. CDR3 in DNA: TGTGCCAGCAGCCCGGGTTGGACAGCGAACACTGAAGCTTTCTTT.

This sequence joins TRBV5-1 and TRBJ1-4; tentative D call: TRBD1 (5 bases). This CDR3 has 15 amino acids. V lost 0 bases and J lost 6, with 12 bases in between. Looked up from germline, CDR1 is SGHRS and CDR2 is YFSETQ. CDR3 residues: CASSLGAGPHEKLFF. In nucleotides, the CDR3 is TGCGCCAGCAGCTTGGGGGCAGGGCCCCATGAAAAACTGTTTTTT.

The chain couples TRBV14 to TRBJ2-5; 9 bases agree with TRBD2. Per germline, CDR1 SGHDN and CDR2 FVKESK. Trimming removed 0 bases from V and 2 bases from J; junction bases left unmatched: 10. The CDR3 runs 18 residues. CDR3 DNA: TGTGCCAGCAGCCAAGAACTAGCGGGCCGATCATTACAAGAGACCCAGTACTTC. Residues: CASSQELAGRSLQETQYF.

The sample holds a few counts of this clone. The chain combines TRBV14 with TRBJ1-2; the D is unclear. V lost 3 bases, J lost 12 bases, and 17 bases lay in between. The CDR3 runs to 13 residues. Germline V CDR1 and CDR2: SGHDN, FVKESK. The CDR3 loop is CASSQSTVPGHTF. CDR3 bases: TGTGCCAGCAGCCAGTCGACCGTTCCTGGGCACACCTTC.

The chain links TRBV6-4 to TRBJ2-1; 9 nucleotides line up with TRBD1. Germline lookup yields CDR1 MRHNA and CDR2 SNTAGT. The CDR3 contains 15 residues. Trimming removed 5 bases from V and 2 bases from J; junction bases left unmatched: 4. CDR3 sequence reads: CASSPGTGTYNEQFF. Written as DNA, the CDR3 is TGTGCCAGCAGTCCCGGGACAGGGACCTACAATGAGCAGTTCTTC.

The chain links TRBV27 to TRBJ2-6, with D hard to call. The CDR3 sequence is 14 residues long. V was clipped by 5 bases and J by 2 bases, with 7 bases between them. Germline CDR1 MNHEY, CDR2 SMNVEV (reference sequence). The CDR3 here is CASSPDTGANVLTF. CDR3 sequence (DNA): TGTGCCAGCAGTCCCGACACTGGGGCCAACGTCCTGACTTTC.

The chain is built from TRBV28 and TRBJ1-5; 9 bases agree with TRBD1. The CDR3 contains 16 residues. The germline CDR1 and CDR2 sequences are MDHEN and SYDVKM. With V trimmed by 7 bases and J by 1 base, 8 bases remained unmatched. CDR3 in amino acids: CASTDQGQGSNQPQHF. The DNA for the CDR3 is TGTGCCAGCACTGATCAAGGACAGGGGAGCAATCAGCCCCAGCATTTT.

The chain recombines TRBV19 with TRBJ1-1; the D gene is possibly TRBD1 (5 bases). Germline loops: CDR1 LNHDA, CDR2 SQIVND (reference sequence). CDR3 length: 16 amino acids. V shed 5 bases and J shed 3 bases, with 19 bases lying between them. The CDR3 protein is CASSSMSRGKYTEAFF. The CDR3 DNA follows: TGTGCCAGTAGTTCCATGTCGCGGGGGAAGTACACTGAAGCTTTCTTT.

CDR3 protein: CASSQGKGGQLNQPQHF. CDR3 nucleotide sequence: TGCGCCAGCAGCCAAGGAAAAGGTGGACAGCTCAATCAGCCCCAGCATTTT. The genes are TRBV4-1 and TRBJ1-5, with a possible D match to TRBD1 (6 bases). The CDR3 sequence is 17 residues long. In germline, CDR1 is MGHRA, CDR2 YSYEKL. V was cut by 1 base and J by 3 bases, with 16 bases left in between.

The chain joins TRBV10-1 to TRBJ2-2, with TRBD1 matching over 7 bases. Germline-derived CDR1 and CDR2 are WNHNN and SYGVQD (reference sequence). The length of the CDR3 is 16 residues. V dropped 2 bases and J dropped 5; count of bases not matched to a gene: 8. The CDR3 is CASSELRGKETGELFF. The CDR3 DNA is TGCGCCAGCAGTGAGCTCAGGGGGAAAGAAACCGGGGAGCTGTTTTTT.